The 5 T cell receptor beta chains below come from one sample, sequenced in a study of cytomegalovirus exposure and HLA in healthy donors. PCR employed 60 Vbeta and 13 Jbeta primers. Using immunoSEQ multiplex PCR, the repertoire was profiled, and TCRdb retains in-frame clones only, with some absent. The profile shows 200,000 to 250,000 clones, almost 80% of them singletons. Sequenced input: PBMCs. All receptors derive from a male donor in good health and CMV-seronegative.

The chain combines TRBV6-4 with TRBJ2-3, with 8 bases aligning to TRBD2. The CDR3 has 14 amino acids. V lost 3 bases to trimming and J lost 4 bases; unmatched junction nucleotides: 3. The germline V gene encodes CDR1 MRHNA and CDR2 SNTAGT. The CDR3 loop is CASSETTSADTQYF. CDR3 sequence (DNA): TGTGCCAGCAGTGAAACGACTAGCGCAGATACGCAGTATTTT.

J is TRBJ1-5 and V is TRBV6-1; D perhaps matches TRBD1 (6 bases). This CDR3 comprises 15 residues. V was trimmed by 8 bases and J by 0 bases, leaving 14 bases between them. The germline V gene has CDR1 MNHNS and CDR2 SASEGT. The CDR3 spells CASRTATYSNQPQHF. DNA of the CDR3: TGTGCCAGCCGGACAGCAACTTATAGCAATCAGCCCCAGCATTTT.

The chain joins TRBV5-1 to TRBJ2-7; 7 nucleotides match TRBD1. The V gene end was trimmed by 5 bases and the J gene end by 4 bases; junction bases not matched to a gene: 6. Looked up from germline, CDR1 is SGHRS and CDR2 is YFSETQ. This CDR3 is 13 amino acids long. The CDR3 DNA sequence: TGCGCCAGCAGTTTCACAGGGGATTACGAGCAGTACTTC. Translated: CASSFTGDYEQYF.

The rearrangement uses TRBV9 and TRBJ2-2; 9 positions agree with TRBD2. CDR3 length: 16 residues. The J segment lost 0 bases and the V segment lost 3 bases, leaving 3 bases of the junction unmatched. Germline V gene data show CDR1 as SGDLS and CDR2 as YYNGEE. CDR3 residues: CASSELAGANTGELFF. CDR3 sequence (DNA): TGTGCCAGCAGCGAATTAGCGGGAGCGAACACCGGGGAGCTGTTTTTT.

The chain is built from TRBV28 and TRBJ2-4; 9 nucleotides agree with TRBD1. V was clipped by 1 base and J by 2 bases; unmatched bases: 6. CDR3 size: 17 residues. The germline CDR1 and CDR2 sequences are MDHEN and SYDVKM. CDR3 region: CASSLFLQGATKNIQYF. DNA for the CDR3: TGTGCCAGCAGTTTATTTCTACAGGGGGCAACCAAAAACATTCAGTACTTC.